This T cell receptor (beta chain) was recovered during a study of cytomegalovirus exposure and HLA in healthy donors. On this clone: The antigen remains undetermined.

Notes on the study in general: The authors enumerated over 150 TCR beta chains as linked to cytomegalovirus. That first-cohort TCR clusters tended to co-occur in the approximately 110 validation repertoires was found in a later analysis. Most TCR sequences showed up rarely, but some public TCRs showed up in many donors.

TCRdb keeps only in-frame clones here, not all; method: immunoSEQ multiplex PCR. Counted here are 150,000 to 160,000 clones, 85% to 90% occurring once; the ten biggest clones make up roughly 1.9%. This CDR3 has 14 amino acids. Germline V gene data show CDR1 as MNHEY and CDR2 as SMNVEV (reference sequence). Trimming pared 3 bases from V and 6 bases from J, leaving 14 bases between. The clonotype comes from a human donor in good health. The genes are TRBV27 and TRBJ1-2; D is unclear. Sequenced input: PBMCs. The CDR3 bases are TGTGCCAGCAGTTTTTCGGGGAGGGAAAATGGCTACACCTTC. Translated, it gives CASSFSGRENGYTF.